This TCR beta chain was recorded in a study of blood T cell repertoires in COVID-19. Study information: Specimens from acute and convalescent COVID-19 originated in the United States, Italy and Spain.

Clones were read by immunoSEQ multiplex PCR, and TCRdb kept only the in-frame ones, dropping some. The table lists about 290,000 clones, 89% of them singletons, with 1.5% to 2% in the top ten. Germline CDR1 and CDR2: KGHSH and LQKENI. The V end lost 3 bases, the J end lost 9 bases, and 12 bases lay between the germline ends. The length of the CDR3 is 12 residues. Participant ages covered about 18 to 95 years across about two dozen US areas. Grouping used clinical history reported by participants in a survey and questionnaire. The sample consisted of PBMCs or T cells enriched from blood (not recorded which). This chain links TRBV18 with TRBJ2-7, with D unresolved. The receptor was derived from a woman between 35 and 50 years old who had recovered from COVID-19. CDR3 DNA sequence: TGTGCCAGCTCACCTAGCATCGAGACGCAGTACTTC. Protein product: CASSPSIETQYF. Based on the CDR3 plus reference TRBV18 and TRBJ2-7, the full variable domain is NAGVMQNPRHLVRRRGQEARLRCSPMKGHSHVYWYRQLPEEGLKFMVYLQKENIIDESGMPKERFSAEFPKEGPSILRIQQVVRGDSAAYFCASSPSIETQYFGPGTRLTVT.